This T cell receptor (beta chain) was sequenced in a study of T-cell reconstitution after alpha-beta-depleted transplantation in children. It was with unique molecular identifiers that the TCRbeta library was prepared. TCRdb analysed the PCR reads with MiXCR anew, one entry per CDR3 protein. The table records approximately 170,000 distinct CDR3 sequences, more than 9.5% of them present only once. This clonotype was found many times. The specimen comprised PBMCs, sampled before TCRalphabeta/CD19-depleted stem cell transplant. The sequence was obtained from a boy aged 2 to 10 with acute myeloid leukemia, due to receive a stem cell transplant.

CDR3 sequence reads: CSARDPSKNIQYF. The CDR3 DNA reads TGCAGTGCTAGAGATCCGAGCAAAAACATTCAGTACTTC. The chain combines TRBV20-1 with TRBJ2-4; D unclear. Trimming removed 0 bases from V and 3 bases from J, with 6 bases in between. The germline CDR1 and CDR2 sequences are DFQATT and SNEGSKA (reference sequence). CDR3 size: 13 residues.